These T cell receptor beta chains were read from a single sample in a study of blood T cell repertoires in COVID-19. Sequencing was performed with immunoSEQ multiplex PCR; in TCRdb, only in-frame clones are kept and a portion is missing. The sample has roughly 260,000 clones, 75% to 90% seen once. The sample was peripheral blood. The receptors derive from a woman between 50 and 59 years old who had recovered from COVID-19. Each CDR3 is given with its conserved first and last residue. D genes are given only for firm matches. Clone size, where shown, is once, few, many, or a class for clones that have expanded.

TRBV4-1	16	-	-	TRBJ1-6	CATGGLTSSYNSPLHF	TGCGCCACGGGAGGACTGACGAGCTCCTATAATTCACCCCTCCACTTT
TRBV4-1	15	-	-	TRBJ2-1	CASSQEGAGYNEQFF	TGCGCCAGCAGCCAAGAAGGCGCGGGGTACAATGAGCAGTTCTTC
TRBV2	13	-	-	TRBJ1-2	CASSDRVSAGYTF	TGTGCCAGCAGTGACAGGGTAAGCGCTGGCTACACCTTC
TRBV2	16	TRBD1	-	TRBJ1-6	CASSERGDRGNSPLHF	TGTGCCAGCAGTGAACGGGGGGACAGGGGTAATTCACCCCTCCACTTT
TRBV9	17	-	-	TRBJ1-1	CASSVDPSTGVNTEAFF	TGTGCCAGCAGCGTAGACCCCTCGACAGGAGTCAACACTGAAGCTTTCTTT
TRBV7-8	15	TRBD1	-	TRBJ1-5	CASSLVSTGTQPQHF	TGTGCCAGCAGCTTAGTATCGACAGGGACTCAGCCCCAGCATTTT
TRBV27	13	TRBD1	once	TRBJ1-2	CASSRTGDRGYTF	TGTGCCAGCAGCAGGACAGGGGATCGTGGCTACACCTTC
TRBV4-2	15	-	-	TRBJ2-1	CASSPSLPSYNEQFF	TGTGCCAGCAGCCCCTCCCTACCCTCCTACAATGAGCAGTTCTTC
TRBV19	12	-	-	TRBJ1-2	CASSSVPYGYTF	TGTGCCAGTAGTTCCGTCCCCTATGGCTACACCTTC
TRBV5-1	16	-	-	TRBJ1-5	CASSLGARGSNQPQHF	TGCGCCAGCAGCTTGGGCGCCAGGGGAAGCAATCAGCCCCAGCATTTT
TRBV27	17	-	-	TRBJ1-6	CASSLGSRNFFDSPLHF	TGTGCCAGCAGTTTAGGGAGCCGAAATTTTTTCGATTCACCCCTCCACTTT
TRBV30	10	TRBD1	-	TRBJ1-2	CAWRQGGYTF	TGTGCCTGGAGACAGGGGGGCTACACCTTC
TRBV19	14	-	-	TRBJ1-6	CASSIGQQGSPLHF	TGTGCCAGTAGTATTGGGCAACAGGGTTCACCCCTCCACTTT
TRBV18	13	-	-	TRBJ1-1	CASSGFQGSEAFF	TGTGCCAGCTCAGGTTTTCAGGGTTCGGAAGCTTTCTTT
TRBV9	17	TRBD2	-	TRBJ2-1	CASSVTSGRISYNEQFF	TGTGCCAGCAGCGTTACTAGCGGGAGGATATCCTACAATGAGCAGTTCTTC
TRBV21-1	12	-	-	TRBJ2-7	CASSSGQGEQYF	TGTGCCAGCAGTTCAGGGCAAGGCGAGCAGTACTTC
TRBV5-1	15	TRBD1	-	TRBJ1-4	CASSWMGQGGEKLFF	TGCGCCAGCAGCTGGATGGGACAGGGAGGTGAAAAACTGTTTTTT
TRBV7-2	15	TRBD1	-	TRBJ1-2	CASSLLSTGRDGYTF	TGTGCCAGCAGCCTACTATCGACAGGGCGGGATGGCTACACCTTC
TRBV28	15	TRBD1	-	TRBJ1-2	CASLLQGARVKGYTF	TGTGCCAGTCTCCTACAGGGGGCGCGAGTGAAGGGCTACACCTTC
TRBV11-2	14	-	-	TRBJ2-7	CASSLRQASYEQYF	TGTGCCAGCAGCCTACGACAGGCCTCCTACGAGCAGTACTTC
TRBV12-3/TRBV12-4	13	TRBD2	-	TRBJ2-2	CASSRGEGGELFF	TGTGCCAGCAGCCGGGGGGAAGGCGGGGAGCTGTTTTTT
TRBV6-6	16	-	-	TRBJ2-1	CASSYQGQAAYNEQFF	TGTGCCAGCAGTTACCAGGGGCAGGCCGCCTACAATGAGCAGTTCTTC
TRBV5-1	14	-	few	TRBJ1-6	CASSPGLFEVPLHF	TGCGCCAGCAGCCCGGGACTCTTCGAGGTACCCCTCCACTTT
TRBV5-5	14	TRBD2	-	TRBJ2-7	CASSRLASGYEQYF	TGTGCCAGCAGCCGACTAGCGTCGGGATACGAGCAGTACTTC
TRBV5-1	16	-	once	TRBJ2-3	CASSLLIGQSTDTQYF	TGCGCCAGCAGCTTGCTGATCGGACAGAGCACAGATACGCAGTATTTT
TRBV6-2/TRBV6-3	15	-	once	TRBJ1-2	CASSYSIWRGYGYTF	TGTGCCAGCAGTTACTCGATTTGGAGAGGGTATGGCTACACCTTC
TRBV5-1	13	-	-	TRBJ1-1	CASSDRTASEAFF	TGCGCCAGCAGCGACAGGACGGCCTCTGAAGCTTTCTTT
TRBV3-1/TRBV3-2	18	-	once	TRBJ1-2	CASSHAMGAPTGNYGYTF	TGTGCCAGCAGCCACGCGATGGGGGCCCCTACCGGAAACTATGGCTACACCTTC
TRBV28	12	TRBD1	-	TRBJ2-7	CVTGDRHYEQYF	TGTGTTACAGGGGACAGACACTACGAGCAGTACTTC
TRBV2	13	-	-	TRBJ1-6	CASSRTDNSPLHF	TGTGCCAGCAGTAGGACAGATAATTCACCCCTCCACTTT
TRBV4-3	14	-	-	TRBJ2-7	CASSQVLGPNEQYF	TGCGCCAGCAGCCAAGTATTGGGGCCCAACGAGCAGTACTTC
TRBV7-8	12	-	-	TRBJ1-3	CASSPTSGTIYF	TGTGCCAGCAGCCCTACATCGGGCACCATATATTTT
TRBV6-6	15	-	-	TRBJ2-5	CASSPYSTGAGTQYF	TGTGCCAGCAGTCCATACTCTACAGGCGCCGGGACCCAGTACTTC
TRBV11-2	17	TRBD1	few	TRBJ2-7	CASSPGPGTGLSYEQYF	TGTGCCAGCAGCCCAGGGCCCGGGACAGGACTCTCCTACGAGCAGTACTTC
TRBV28	16	TRBD1	-	TRBJ1-1	CASSLRAGTANTEAFF	TGTGCCAGCAGTTTAAGGGCCGGGACAGCGAACACTGAAGCTTTCTTT
TRBV19	15	-	-	TRBJ1-1	CASSPAPPGDTEAFF	TGTGCCAGTAGTCCGGCCCCCCCCGGGGACACTGAAGCTTTCTTT
TRBV28	14	-	-	TRBJ1-1	CASSVRVMNTEAFF	TGTGCCAGCAGCGTCAGGGTCATGAACACTGAAGCTTTCTTT
TRBV7-9	11	-	few	TRBJ1-1	CASRDITEAFF	TGTGCCAGCAGAGACATCACTGAAGCTTTCTTT
TRBV19	14	TRBD1	-	TRBJ2-5	CASSPGQNQETQYF	TGTGCCAGTAGCCCGGGACAGAACCAAGAGACCCAGTACTTC
TRBV6-2/TRBV6-3	14	TRBD1	-	TRBJ2-3	CASSYSGGADTQYF	TGTGCCAGCAGCTATTCAGGGGGCGCGGATACGCAGTATTTT
TRBV6-2/TRBV6-3	15	-	-	TRBJ2-4	CASSYPSAGKNIQYF	TGTGCCAGCAGTTACCCCTCCGCCGGCAAAAACATTCAGTACTTC
TRBV7-2	16	TRBD2	-	TRBJ2-1	CASSSTSGMGYNEQFF	TGTGCCAGCAGCTCGACTAGCGGGATGGGGTACAATGAGCAGTTCTTC
TRBV6-2/TRBV6-3	13	TRBD2	-	TRBJ2-7	CASSWTSRHEQYF	TGTGCCAGCAGCTGGACTAGCCGCCACGAGCAGTACTTC
TRBV7-2	13	-	-	TRBJ1-2	CASSLDSHYGYTF	TGTGCCAGCAGCTTAGACAGCCATTATGGCTACACCTTC
TRBV11-2	16	-	-	TRBJ2-2	CASSLGGRSNTGELFF	TGTGCCAGCAGCTTAGGAGGCAGATCGAACACCGGGGAGCTGTTTTTT
TRBV7-2	16	-	-	TRBJ1-5	CASSLAIRVGSQPQHF	TGTGCCAGCAGCTTAGCGATCAGGGTCGGAAGTCAGCCCCAGCATTTT
TRBV7-6	13	-	-	TRBJ2-7	CASSSRSDYEQYF	TGTGCCAGCAGCTCCCGGAGCGACTACGAGCAGTACTTC
TRBV5-1	14	TRBD1	-	TRBJ2-7	CASSLGTGVREQYF	TGCGCCAGCAGCTTGGGGACAGGGGTTCGCGAGCAGTACTTC
TRBV28	14	-	-	TRBJ1-1	CASSLRQGNTEAFF	TGTGCCAGCAGTTTGAGGCAGGGGAACACTGAAGCTTTCTTT
TRBV5-8	16	TRBD1	-	TRBJ1-5	CASSLEGDRPNQPQHF	TGTGCCAGCAGCTTGGAGGGGGACAGACCCAATCAGCCCCAGCATTTT
TRBV6-5	12	-	-	TRBJ2-1	CASRRPRAEQFF	TGTGCCAGCAGGAGACCCAGGGCTGAGCAGTTCTTC
TRBV7-2	14	-	-	TRBJ1-6	CASSLELEGAPLHF	TGTGCCAGCAGCTTAGAGTTGGAGGGAGCACCCCTCCACTTT
TRBV29-1	14	-	-	TRBJ1-6	CSVAWGREGSPLHF	TGCAGCGTTGCCTGGGGCAGGGAGGGTTCACCCCTCCACTTT
TRBV25-1	14	-	-	TRBJ1-2	CASSGLVALGSYTF	TGTGCCAGCAGCGGACTCGTGGCCCTTGGTAGCTACACCTTC
TRBV2	17	TRBD1	-	TRBJ1-5	CASSGDRVVGGNQPQHF	TGTGCCAGCAGTGGGGACAGGGTCGTCGGTGGCAATCAGCCCCAGCATTTT